This TCR beta chain came from a study of Ad26.COV2.S vaccination and SARS-CoV-2 variants. Study details: Of the COV1001 trial arms, the Ad26.COV2.S arm included the donor.

Measured with immunoSEQ multiplex PCR; TCRdb has only the in-frame clones, and not every one. The sample lists some 320,000 clones; approximately 80% were seen once. The treatment denotes: roughly 18 received Ad26.COV2.S at low or high dose, single or two shots; several received placebo; per-sample allocation not given. Sampling was done on day 63 after the first vaccine or placebo injection. The sample came from a Boston adult aged 18-55 years. Per germline, CDR1 MGHRA and CDR2 YSYEKL. The length of the CDR3 is 15 residues. V lost 3 bases and J lost 0, with 8 bases in between. Specimen: peripheral blood, collected in a trial of Ad26.COV2.S vaccine versus placebo. V usage is TRBV4-1 and J usage is TRBJ1-4, with a tentative D call TRBD1 (5 bases). This sequence was found in a person between 18 and 59 years old who received the Ad26.COV2.S COVID-19 vaccine or a placebo. The CDR3 spells CASSHQGATNEKLFF. CDR3 coding DNA: TGCGCCAGCAGCCACCAGGGAGCAACTAATGAAAAACTGTTTTTT.